One and the same sample provided the 28 T cell receptor beta chains below, sequenced in a study of long-term antiretroviral therapy in people with HIV. Survey level was the resolution at which the v3.0 immunoSEQ assay ran. The data were produced by immunoSEQ multiplex PCR, yet TCRdb's version contains in-frame clones alone and is incomplete. The sample lists 20,000 to 30,000 clones, roughly 86% occurring once. Sequencing was performed on unsorted PBMCs, taken 4.4 years after starting antiretroviral therapy. These TCRs come from a man aged 30 to 39 with HIV.

CDR3 residues: CASSLLPGAYNEQFF. CDR3 nucleotides: TGCGCCAGCAGCTTACTACCGGGAGCCTACAATGAGCAGTTCTTC. The rearrangement joins TRBV5-1 to TRBJ2-1; possible D gene TRBD2, 6 bases. CDR3 length: 15 residues. The germline gives CDR1 SGHRS, CDR2 YFSETQ. Between the trimmed V and J ends, which lost 2 bases and 2 bases, there was a span of 11 bases.

This chain joins TRBV11-2 and TRBJ1-5; D gene uncertain. Germline CDR1 SGHAT, CDR2 FQNNGV. With 1 base removed from V and 3 bases from J, the gap between germline ends came to 10 bases. This CDR3 is 15 amino acids long. CDR3 amino acids: CASSLGSGSNQPQHF. CDR3 sequence (DNA): TGTGCCAGCAGCTTAGGGTCCGGGTCCAATCAGCCCCAGCATTTT.

CDR3 amino acids: CASSLLAGGTSYEQYF. Here the CDR3 DNA reads TGTGCCAGCAGCTTGCTCGCGGGAGGGACTTCCTACGAGCAGTACTTC. The rearrangement joins TRBV5-8 to TRBJ2-7, with 9 bases fitting TRBD2. V lost 1 base to trimming and J lost 1 base; unmatched junction nucleotides: 6. The CDR3 totals 16 residues. Looked up from germline, CDR1 is SGHTS and CDR2 is YDEGEE.

The CDR3 sequence: CASSYGGVAGIETQYF. The CDR3 bases are TGTGCCAGCAGTTACGGGGGAGTAGCGGGGATAGAGACCCAGTACTTC. The chain employs TRBV6-6 and TRBJ2-5; 8 bases align to TRBD2. V shed 2 bases, J shed 4 bases, and the junction held 9 bases outside the gene matches. In germline, CDR1 is MNHNY, CDR2 SVGAGI (reference sequence). The CDR3 consists of 16 residues.

The rearrangement joins TRBV7-8 to TRBJ2-2; D may be TRBD1 (5 bases). The CDR3 runs 15 residues. Germline V gives CDR1 SGHVS, CDR2 FQNEAQ. Trimming took 5 bases from V and 6 from J, leaving 16 bases between them. The CDR3 loop is CASSPRGLPAGELFF. The DNA of the CDR3 is TGTGCCAGCAGCCCAAGGGGCCTACCGGCCGGGGAGCTGTTTTTT.

V gene TRBV20-1 combines with J gene TRBJ2-7; D is unclear. The V gene lost 6 bases and the J gene lost 3 bases, with 9 bases spanning the gap. Looked up from germline, CDR1 is DFQATT and CDR2 is SNEGSKA (reference sequence). CDR3 size: 11 residues. The CDR3 spells CSARSGYEQYF. CDR3 DNA: TGCAGTGCACGATCGGGCTACGAGCAGTACTTC.

The rearrangement uses TRBV2 and TRBJ1-5, with D uncertain. The V end lost 0 bases, the J end lost 5 bases, and 8 bases lay between the germline ends. The CDR3 consists of 14 residues. In germline, CDR1 is SNHLY, CDR2 FYNNEI. The CDR3 nucleotides read TGTGCCAGCAGTGAAGCGCATTGGGATCAGCCCCAGCATTTT. This encodes CASSEAHWDQPQHF. Drawing the rest from reference TRBV2 and TRBJ1-5, the complete variable domain is EPEVTQTPSHQVTQMGQEVILRCVPISNHLYFYWYRQILGQKVEFLVSFYNNEISEKSEIFDDQFSVERPDGSNFTLKIRSTKLEDSAMYFCASSEAHWDQPQHFGDGTRLSIL.

The chain uses TRBV5-1 and TRBJ2-3; 16 nucleotides line up with TRBD2. This CDR3 region has 20 residues. V gave up 0 bases and J gave up 2 bases; unmatched junction bases: 9. CDR1 is SGHRS and CDR2 is YFSETQ in the germline V gene. This CDR3 is CASSLGGLAGGAPFTDTQYF. The CDR3 nucleotides are TGCGCCAGCAGCTTGGGGGGACTAGCGGGAGGGGCACCCTTCACAGATACGCAGTATTTT.

This sequence joins TRBV6-6 and TRBJ1-5; D unresolved. Trimming took off 2 bases at V and 4 bases at J, with 15 bases between the two ends. This CDR3 is built from 16 residues. CDR1 and CDR2 (germline): MNHNY, SVGAGI (reference sequence). This chain's CDR3 is CASSYVVSPGNQPQHF. As DNA, the CDR3 is TGTGCCAGCAGTTACGTGGTCTCGCCGGGGAATCAGCCCCAGCATTTT.

This clone was seen a handful of times. The chain links TRBV7-8 to TRBJ1-3; D gene unclear. V gave up 1 base and J gave up 0 bases, with 10 bases separating them. From germline, CDR1 is SGHVS and CDR2 FQNEAQ. The CDR3 totals 16 residues. CDR3 nucleotide sequence: TGTGCCAGCAGCTTAGGAACAGTCTACTCTGGAAACACCATATATTTT. Protein sequence: CASSLGTVYSGNTIYF.

This chain uses TRBV25-1 with TRBJ2-7; D uncertain. Between the trimmed V and J ends, which lost 6 bases and 2 bases, there was a span of 8 bases. Germline assignment: CDR1 MGHDK and CDR2 SYGVNS. The CDR3 contains 12 residues. The CDR3 sequence: CASRGYTYEQYF. In DNA, the CDR3 is TGTGCCAGCAGGGGCTACACCTACGAGCAGTACTTC.

V gene TRBV19 combines with J gene TRBJ2-1; D uncertain. CDR1 LNHDA and CDR2 SQIVND come from the germline V gene (reference sequence). The V end lost 10 bases, the J end lost 0 bases, and 16 bases lay between the germline ends. The CDR3 has 15 residues. The CDR3 here is CATQIPDSSYNEQFF. CDR3 sequence (DNA): TGTGCCACCCAAATCCCGGATAGCTCCTACAATGAGCAGTTCTTC.

The J gene is TRBJ1-6, the V gene TRBV27; no clear D gene. CDR1 is MNHEY and CDR2 is SMNVEV in the germline V gene (reference sequence). This CDR3 is built from 13 residues. Trimming pared 0 bases from V and 10 bases from J, leaving 7 bases between. In DNA, the CDR3 is TGTGCCAGCAGTTTATCGGGGAGGTCACCCCTCCACTTT. It is translated as CASSLSGRSPLHF.

This clone ranks as medium-sized. This sequence joins TRBV27 and TRBJ1-1, with 7 positions matching TRBD1. The CDR3 is made up of 14 amino acids. Germline-derived CDR1 and CDR2 are MNHEY and SMNVEV (reference sequence). With 8 bases clipped from V and 3 bases from J, the junction kept 9 bases outside the gene matches. The CDR3 sequence: CASVHRGSDTEAFF. CDR3 sequence (DNA): TGTGCCAGCGTCCACAGGGGAAGTGACACTGAAGCTTTCTTT.

The V and J genes are TRBV12-5 and TRBJ1-2; no clear D gene. The CDR3 totals 13 residues. The germline V and J ends were trimmed by 6 bases and 2 bases, with 10 bases remaining between them. Per germline, CDR1 LGHNT and CDR2 FRNRAP. The CDR3 DNA is TGTGCTAGTGGCCAAGGCCCGAACTATGGCTACACCTTC. It specifies CASGQGPNYGYTF.

The chain joins TRBV18 to TRBJ1-1; D uncertain. Germline V gene data show CDR1 as KGHSH and CDR2 as LQKENI. V was cut by 3 bases and J by 3 bases, with 5 bases left in between. The CDR3 spans 12 residues. CDR3 sequence reads: CASSPGDTEAFF. In nucleotides, the CDR3 is TGTGCCAGCTCACCCGGGGACACTGAAGCTTTCTTT.

This rearrangement joins TRBV19 to TRBJ2-7; TRBD2 is a possible D gene (5 bases). Germline V gene data show CDR1 as LNHDA and CDR2 as SQIVND (reference sequence). The CDR3 length is 16 residues. The ends were cut back, 0 bases at V and 7 bases at J, with 19 bases in the middle. In DNA, the CDR3 is TGTGCCAGTAGTATAGATTCTGGAGGCGGCCTTGGAGAGCAGTACTTC. Translating gives CASSIDSGGGLGEQYF.

The rearrangement uses TRBV11-1 and TRBJ2-1; no reliable D call. From germline, CDR1 is SGHAT and CDR2 FQDESV (reference sequence). CDR3 length: 15 residues. V shed 1 base and J shed 3 bases, with 10 bases lying between them. The CDR3 sequence is CASSLEGGDYNEQFF. DNA for the CDR3: TGTGCCAGCAGCTTAGAAGGTGGGGACTACAATGAGCAGTTCTTC.

The chain links TRBV6-4 to TRBJ2-3; TRBD2 matches at 10 bases. The CDR3 is 16 residues long. Germline V lookup: CDR1 MRHNA, CDR2 SNTAGT. With V trimmed by 2 bases and J by 1 base, 3 bases remained unmatched. CDR3 bases: TGTGCCAGCAGTGACAGAGCGGGGGGGGGCACAGATACGCAGTATTTT. Its protein is CASSDRAGGGTDTQYF.

The chain uses TRBV7-9 and TRBJ1-4; TRBD1 matches at 8 bases. The CDR3 runs 16 residues. The V gene's germline CDR1 is SEHNR and CDR2 FQNEAQ (reference sequence). With V trimmed by 4 bases and J by 8 bases, 12 bases remained unmatched. The CDR3 loop reads CASSSRGQGGYEKLFF. As DNA, the CDR3 is TGTGCCAGCAGCTCCCGCGGACAGGGCGGTTACGAAAAACTGTTTTTT. Filled out from reference TRBV7-9 and TRBJ1-4, the complete variable domain reads DTGVSQNPRHKITKRGQNVTFRCDPISEHNRLYWYRQTLGQGPEFLTYFQNEAQLEKSRLLSDRFSAERPKGSFSTLEIQRTEQGDSAMYLCASSSRGQGGYEKLFFGSGTQLSVL.

The chain is built from TRBV19 and TRBJ1-2; D uncertain. Trimming removed 5 bases from V and 6 bases from J, with 13 bases in between. The germline V gene encodes CDR1 LNHDA and CDR2 SQIVND (reference sequence). This CDR3 has 13 amino acids. The CDR3 protein is CASSPQGSNGYTF. CDR3 DNA: TGTGCCAGTAGTCCCCAAGGGAGTAATGGCTACACCTTC. The variable domain in full, with the rest retrieved from reference TRBV19 and TRBJ1-2, is DGGITQSPKYLFRKEGQNVTLSCEQNLNHDAMYWYRQDPGQGLRLIYYSQIVNDFQKGDIAEGYSVSREKKESFPLTVTSAQKNPTAFYLCASSPQGSNGYTFGSGTRLTVV.

The table lists this clone with a few counts. The gene calls are TRBV18 and TRBJ1-2; 8 bases are a match to TRBD1. The CDR3 covers 14 residues. The ends lost 2 bases at V and 6 bases at J; junction bases unmatched: 5. Germline lookup yields CDR1 KGHSH and CDR2 LQKENI. Written as DNA, the CDR3 is TGTGCCAGCTCACCATCGTCAGGGGGCGATGGCTACACCTTC. Translated, it gives CASSPSSGGDGYTF.

The J gene is TRBJ1-2, the V gene TRBV19, with no clear D. V was shortened by 5 bases and J by 2 bases, with 9 bases between the two germline ends. Germline CDR1 and CDR2: LNHDA and SQIVND (reference sequence). The CDR3 covers 13 residues. DNA of the CDR3: TGTGCCAGTAGTTTTCCGGGGAACTATGGCTACACCTTC. Its protein product is CASSFPGNYGYTF.

The V and J genes are TRBV7-9 and TRBJ1-4, with a tentative D call TRBD1 (5 bases). The V gene lost 1 base and the J gene lost 10 bases, with 10 bases spanning the gap. The germline gives CDR1 SEHNR, CDR2 FQNEAQ (reference sequence). The CDR3 runs to 13 residues. DNA of the CDR3: TGTGCCAGCAGCTTAGGCAGGGAGGGAAAACTGTTTTTT. Translating gives CASSLGREGKLFF. Looking up the rest from reference TRBV7-9 and TRBJ1-4 gives the full variable domain: DTGVSQNPRHKITKRGQNVTFRCDPISEHNRLYWYRQTLGQGPEFLTYFQNEAQLEKSRLLSDRFSAERPKGSFSTLEIQRTEQGDSAMYLCASSLGREGKLFFGSGTQLSVL.

This clone was observed a handful of times. The chain joins TRBV7-6 to TRBJ1-5, with D perhaps matching TRBD1 (6 bases). Per the germline V gene, CDR1 is SGHVS and CDR2 is FNYEAQ. Trimming stripped 5 bases from V and 3 bases from J, with 11 bases between. This CDR3 spans 14 amino acids. DNA for the CDR3: TGTGCCAGCAGCCCTACAGGGAACAATCAGCCCCAGCATTTT. Protein sequence: CASSPTGNNQPQHF.

The rearrangement joins TRBV29-1 to TRBJ2-7; TRBD1 is a possible D gene (6 bases). V lost 5 bases and J lost 1, with 12 bases in between. The CDR3 covers 13 residues. The germline CDR1 and CDR2 sequences are SQVTM and ANQGSEA. CDR3 residues: CSVSQGVSYEQYF. The CDR3, as DNA: TGCAGCGTTTCACAGGGTGTTTCCTACGAGCAGTACTTC.

This clone was recorded a few times. The genes are TRBV9 and TRBJ2-7; 7 bases line up with TRBD2. The germline CDR1 and CDR2 sequences are SGDLS and YYNGEE. The CDR3 has 15 amino acids. V lost 0 bases to trimming and J lost 4 bases; unmatched junction nucleotides: 7. CDR3 amino acids: CASSVGAGLPYEQYF. The CDR3 DNA reads as TGTGCCAGCAGCGTAGGAGCGGGACTCCCGTACGAGCAGTACTTC.

For the CDR3, the DNA is TGTGCCAGTAGTAACACCTACGAGCAGTACTTC. It translates to CASSNTYEQYF. The chain combines TRBV19 with TRBJ2-7; D is uncertain. V lost 4 bases and J 2 bases, leaving 3 bases between the germline ends. The CDR3 consists of 11 residues. Per the germline V gene, CDR1 is LNHDA and CDR2 is SQIVND (reference sequence).